This T cell receptor beta chain stems from a study of cytomegalovirus exposure and HLA in healthy donors. The study ran its PCR with 60 Vbeta and 13 Jbeta primers. Method: immunoSEQ multiplex PCR; TCRdb's copy keeps in-frame clones and lacks some. This table has 100,000 or so clones, 79% appearing once. Note on this clone: Its antigen remains unknown.

V was trimmed by 6 bases and J by 4 bases, leaving 13 bases between them. CDR3 length: 13 residues. Germline CDR1 is MNHEY and CDR2 is SVGAGI. Overall study results and limits: Per a later analysis, roughly 17,000 TCR beta sequences showed association with HLA alleles at 0.05 false discovery rate. By HLA locus, TCR association rates varied in a later analysis, with DRB1 showing the most and HLA-C the fewest. With later analysis, a missense DCLRE1C variant became linked to TCR beta V- and J-gene trimming. Relative to equally common others, HLA-associated TCR beta chains showed greater clonal expansion in a later analysis.

The sequence derives from a woman aged 40 to 55 in good health and CMV-seronegative. The material sequenced was PBMCs. This chain uses TRBV6-5 with TRBJ2-7; D not certain. The CDR3 protein is CASRRVNEYEQYF. The CDR3 region has the DNA TGTGCCAGCAGAAGAGTGAACGAGTACGAGCAGTACTTC.